This entry describes one T cell receptor beta chain. Sequenced by immunoSEQ multiplex PCR; TCRdb stores in-frame clones only, minus some. The repertoire holds fewer than 700,000 clones, more than 75% seen once, with 0.008% to 0.011% in the top ten. These data belong to a study of shared T cell receptors in the human thymus. This CDR3 region has 12 residues. Trimming removed 4 bases at V and 3 bases at J, with 9 bases between. Germline loops: CDR1 SQVTM, CDR2 ANQGSEA. The same data also contributed to another study, on human thymus T cells. That study reports: Resections from corrective heart surgery provided thymus tissue. Repertoires from thymus and blood appeared to show biased V and J gene usage.

The sequence was collected from a boy under three years old with a congenital heart defect. The specimen was thymocytes. The rearrangement uses TRBV29-1 and TRBJ1-2; no definite D call. CDR3 in amino acids: CSVVRGDYGYTF. The CDR3 region has the DNA TGCAGCGTTGTCCGGGGTGACTATGGCTACACCTTC.